Presented here are 17 T cell receptor beta chains from one specimen sequenced in a study of patients and donors after allogeneic stem cell transplantation. TCRdb used MiXCR to reprocess the RT-PCR reads, holding one entry per CDR3 protein. The sample consists of about 960,000 distinct CDR3 sequences, more than 15% of them appearing once. Material for sequencing was blood, either unsorted or a sorted T cell fraction (not recorded which). These receptors were taken from a human donor who was either an allogeneic HSCT recipient or a stem cell or donor lymphocyte infusion donor (not recorded which). It is not recorded whose cells these are; they may come from a transplant donor.

V usage is TRBV23-1 and J usage is TRBJ2-7; 8 nucleotides match TRBD1. TRBV23-1 is an open reading frame, and its role is uncertain. This CDR3 has 19 amino acids. With V trimmed by 0 bases and J by 2 bases, 15 bases remained unmatched. CDR3 in amino acids: CASSQSICSGTGVPYEQYF. The DNA for the CDR3 is TGCGCCAGCAGTCAATCAATCTGTTCCGGGACAGGCGTTCCCTACGAGCAGTACTTC.

The gene calls are TRBV30 and TRBJ2-1; tentatively, D is TRBD2 (5 bases). The V end was cut by 2 bases, the J end by 7 bases, with 9 bases between. Looked up from germline, CDR1 is GTSNPN and CDR2 is SVGIG (reference sequence). This CDR3 spans 12 amino acids. Here the CDR3 reads CAWSPGTNEQFF. The CDR3 DNA follows: TGTGCCTGGAGTCCGGGAACAAATGAGCAGTTCTTC. Combining the CDR3 with reference TRBV30 and TRBJ2-1 gives the whole variable domain SQTIHQWPATLVQPVGSPLSLECTVEGTSNPNLYWYRQAAGRGLQLLFYSVGIGQISSEVPQNLSASRPQDRQFILSSKKLLLSDSGFYLCAWSPGTNEQFFGPGTRLTVL.

In its sample, this clonotype was seen a few times. This chain links TRBV20-1 with TRBJ2-5; D is possibly TRBD2 (7 bases). Germline V gene sequence: CDR1 DFQATT, CDR2 SNEGSKA (reference sequence). The CDR3 sequence is 15 residues long. The V gene lost 0 bases and the J gene lost 7 bases, with 18 bases spanning the gap. The DNA of the CDR3 is TGCAGTGCTAGAGATCATCGGAAGGGGGGGTGGACCCAGTACTTC. Translated, it gives CSARDHRKGGWTQYF.

This rearrangement joins TRBV5-1 to TRBJ2-5, with TRBD2 identical over 11 bases. Losses at the gene ends were 3 bases for V and 4 bases for J; bases not matched to a gene: 8. CDR1 is SGHRS, CDR2 YFSETQ, per germline. The CDR3 covers 16 residues. The chain's CDR3 is CASSSASGRLRETQYF. The CDR3 nucleotides are TGCGCCAGCAGCTCCGCTAGCGGGAGGTTAAGAGAGACCCAGTACTTC.

This clonotype was seen a few times. CDR3 amino acids: CASSQFQASYNEQFF. CDR3 coding DNA: TGTGCCAGCAGCCAATTCCAGGCCTCCTACAATGAGCAGTTCTTC. This chain connects TRBV3-1 to TRBJ2-1; D call uncertain. The CDR3 spans 15 residues. Trimming removed 2 bases from V and 0 bases from J, with 8 bases in between. CDR1 and CDR2 (germline): LGHDT, YNNKEL (reference sequence).

The CDR3 here is CSANVPGLPDTQYF. The CDR3, as DNA: TGCAGTGCTAACGTTCCCGGGCTTCCAGATACGCAGTATTTT. The J gene is TRBJ2-3, the V gene TRBV20-1; D is uncertain. Germline V lookup: CDR1 DFQATT, CDR2 SNEGSKA (reference sequence). The CDR3 contains 14 residues. The ends were cut back, 4 bases at V and 4 bases at J, with 15 bases in the middle.

Turning to this clonotype: The junction departs from the called germline gene at one end, perhaps through a read error. The chain couples TRBV4-1 to TRBJ1-1; D remains unclear. The CDR3 has 13 residues. Germline V gene data show CDR1 as MGHRA and CDR2 as YSYEKL. The chain's CDR3 is CASGQVGSGEAFF. The CDR3, as DNA: TGCGCCAGCGGCCAAGTTGGGTCTGGTGAAGCTTTCTTT.

There are a few counts of this clonotype. The CDR3 DNA sequence: TGCAGCGTTGTTTACGCGAGGGAGCTCAATGAGCAGTTCTTC. Protein product: CSVVYARELNEQFF. The gene calls are TRBV29-1 and TRBJ2-1, with a weak D call TRBD2 (5 bases). The CDR3 sequence is 14 residues long. The germline CDR1 and CDR2 sequences are SQVTM and ANQGSEA. V shed 4 bases and J shed 6 bases, with 16 bases lying between them.

This sequence joins TRBV29-1 and TRBJ1-1; D not certain. Germline V gene sequence: CDR1 SQVTM, CDR2 ANQGSEA. V was trimmed by 5 bases and J by 0 bases, leaving 10 bases between them. This CDR3 spans 13 amino acids. CDR3 sequence reads: CSVSGVMNTEAFF. The CDR3, as DNA: TGCAGCGTTTCCGGCGTGATGAACACTGAAGCTTTCTTT.

This clonotype was found once. The chain links TRBV6-1 to TRBJ2-7; TRBD1 aligns across 7 bases. The junction had 10 bases not matched to a gene; V was cut back by 5 bases and J by 6 bases. From germline, CDR1 is MNHNS and CDR2 SASEGT. This CDR3 is 14 amino acids long. The CDR3 region has the DNA TGTGCCAGCAGTAGGGACAGTCGAACTGGCGAGCAGTACTTC. It codes for CASSRDSRTGEQYF.

This clonotype was counted between two and nine times. The chain links TRBV7-9 to TRBJ2-3, with 13 positions matching TRBD2. The CDR3 loop spans 14 amino acids. Germline-derived CDR1 and CDR2 are SEHNR and FQNEAQ (reference sequence). V shed 8 bases and J 6 bases; nucleotides not matched to a gene: 5. CDR3 sequence (DNA): TGTGCCAGCTCCGGACTAGCGGGAGTGGATACGCAGTATTTT. Its translation is CASSGLAGVDTQYF.

The sample holds many counts of this clonotype. V is TRBV19 and J is TRBJ1-1; D unclear. This CDR3 region has 11 residues. Germline CDR1 and CDR2: LNHDA and SQIVND (reference sequence). The V end lost 1 base, the J end lost 7 bases, and 4 bases lay between the germline ends. CDR3 DNA sequence: TGTGCCAGTAGTATAGTCGGTGAAGCTTTCTTT. Translated: CASSIVGEAFF. Variable domain in full (rest from reference TRBV19 and TRBJ1-1): DGGITQSPKYLFRKEGQNVTLSCEQNLNHDAMYWYRQDPGQGLRLIYYSQIVNDFQKGDIAEGYSVSREKKESFPLTVTSAQKNPTAFYLCASSIVGEAFFGQGTRLTVV.

The chain employs TRBV4-1 and TRBJ2-3; D unclear. This CDR3 comprises 15 residues. The V gene's germline CDR1 is MGHRA and CDR2 YSYEKL. Trimming removed 1 base from V and 1 base from J, with 9 bases in between. CDR3 residues: CASSQVVSGTDTQYF. The CDR3 nucleotides read TGCGCCAGCAGCCAAGTGGTGAGCGGCACAGATACGCAGTATTTT.

This sequence joins TRBV7-2 and TRBJ2-3; 15 nucleotides agree with TRBD2. Trimming at V came to 6 bases and at J to 12 bases, leaving 13 bases not matched to a gene. In germline, CDR1 is SGHTA, CDR2 FQGNSA. This CDR3 contains 16 residues. CDR3 amino acids: CASRAGLAGGRGLQYF. CDR3 sequence (DNA): TGTGCCAGCAGAGCAGGACTAGCGGGGGGGCGAGGTCTACAGTATTTT.

The chain employs TRBV5-1 and TRBJ1-2; TRBD1 matches at 8 bases. CDR1 is SGHRS, CDR2 YFSETQ, per germline. This CDR3 spans 14 amino acids. Trimming took 4 bases from V and 5 from J; bases not matched to a gene: 7. Here the CDR3 DNA reads TGCGCCAGCAGCGCGGACAGGGCGGATTATGGCTACACCTTC. This gives the protein CASSADRADYGYTF.

This clonotype was counted a few times. The rearrangement uses TRBV28 and TRBJ1-2; maybe TRBD1 (6 bases). The CDR3 covers 12 residues. Germline V CDR1 and CDR2: MDHEN, SYDVKM. V lost 6 bases to trimming and J lost 7 bases, with 12 bases between them. The CDR3 DNA is TGTGCCAGCAGGCAGGGGTCTGGTGGCTACACCTTC. Translating gives CASRQGSGGYTF.

The chain carries TRBV10-3 and TRBJ2-1, with 10 bases aligning to TRBD2. J was trimmed by 6 bases and V by 3 bases; bases with no gene match: 11. From germline, CDR1 is ENHRY and CDR2 SYGVKD. CDR3 length: 17 amino acids. The CDR3 nucleotides read TGTGCCATCAGTGAAAGGCTAGCGGGAGATATGGGCAATGAGCAGTTCTTC. Protein sequence: CAISERLAGDMGNEQFF.